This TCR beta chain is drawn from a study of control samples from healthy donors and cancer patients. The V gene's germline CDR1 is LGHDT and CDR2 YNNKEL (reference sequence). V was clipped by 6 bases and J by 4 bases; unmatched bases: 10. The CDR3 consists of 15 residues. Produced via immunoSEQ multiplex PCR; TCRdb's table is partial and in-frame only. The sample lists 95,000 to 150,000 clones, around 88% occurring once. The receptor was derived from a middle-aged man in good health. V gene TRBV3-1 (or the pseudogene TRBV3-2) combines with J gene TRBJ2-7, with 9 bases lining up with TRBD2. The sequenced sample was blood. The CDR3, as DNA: TGTGCCAGCAGTGAGGGACTAGCCGATCGGTACGAGCAGTACTTC. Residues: CASSEGLADRYEQYF.